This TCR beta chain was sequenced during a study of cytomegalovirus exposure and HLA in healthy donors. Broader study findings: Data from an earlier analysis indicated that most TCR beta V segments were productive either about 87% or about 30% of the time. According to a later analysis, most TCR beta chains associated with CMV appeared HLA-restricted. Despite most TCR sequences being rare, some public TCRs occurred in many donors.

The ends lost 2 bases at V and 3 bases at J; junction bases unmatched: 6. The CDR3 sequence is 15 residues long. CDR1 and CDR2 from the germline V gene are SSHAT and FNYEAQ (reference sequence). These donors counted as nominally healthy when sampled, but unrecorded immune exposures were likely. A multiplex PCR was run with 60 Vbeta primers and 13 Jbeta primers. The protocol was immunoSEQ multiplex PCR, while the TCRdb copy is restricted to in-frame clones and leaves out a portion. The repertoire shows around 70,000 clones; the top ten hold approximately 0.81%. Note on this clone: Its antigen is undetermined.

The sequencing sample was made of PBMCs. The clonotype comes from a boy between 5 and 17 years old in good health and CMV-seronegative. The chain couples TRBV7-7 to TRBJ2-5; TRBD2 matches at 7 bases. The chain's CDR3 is CASSLFNRGEETQYF. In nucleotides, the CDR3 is TGTGCCAGCAGCTTATTTAATCGGGGGGAAGAGACCCAGTACTTC.